A selection of T cell receptor beta chains follows, all from one sample in a study of OX40 agonist ivuxolimab in advanced cancers. The protocol was immunoSEQ multiplex PCR, while the TCRdb copy is restricted to in-frame clones and leaves out a portion. Counted here are roughly 70,000 clones, about 85% occurring once; the ten biggest clones make up 2% to 2.5%. The sample in question was CD4+ or CD8+ T cells sorted from blood, obtained in a trial of the OX40 agonist ivuxolimab. The receptors stem from an adult with an advanced solid tumor such as melanoma, head and neck, liver or kidney cancer. Each CDR3 is given with its conserved first and last residue. A D gene is named only where the DNA matches it firmly. The size field is filled for only some rows; it gives once, few, many or a size class.

v_call	clone_size	j_call	d_call	cdr3_nt	cdr3_aa
TRBV7-8	once	TRBJ2-2	TRBD1	TGTGCCAGCAGCTCATGGGACAGGAACACCGGGGAGCTGTTTTTT	CASSSWDRNTGELFF
TRBV28	.	TRBJ1-5	.	TGTGCCAGCCACTACAGCAATCAGCCCCAGCATTTT	CASHYSNQPQHF
TRBV19	.	TRBJ2-1	TRBD1	TGTGCCAGTAAACCGGGACAGGGGTACAATGAGCAGTTCTTC	CASKPGQGYNEQFF
TRBV5-1	.	TRBJ2-7	TRBD2	TGCGCCAGCAGCGGACTAGCGGGAACCTACGAGCAGTACTTC	CASSGLAGTYEQYF
TRBV6-5	.	TRBJ2-7	.	TGTGCCAGCAGAGGACACGAGCAGTACTTC	CASRGHEQYF
TRBV19	.	TRBJ1-1	.	TGTGCCAGTAATATGCACCCAATCGGCGAAGCTTTCTTT	CASNMHPIGEAFF
TRBV5-6	.	TRBJ1-1	.	TGTGCCAGCAGCTCGATTCCAGGGTGGGCTTTCTTT	CASSSIPGWAFF
TRBV28	.	TRBJ1-3	.	TGTGCCAGCAGCCACGGTACTTCTGGAAACACCATATATTTT	CASSHGTSGNTIYF
TRBV5-1	.	TRBJ1-3	.	TGCGCCAGCAGCTTGGGAGGGGACTCGGGTGGAAACACCATATATTTT	CASSLGGDSGGNTIYF
TRBV7-3	.	TRBJ1-1	.	TGTGCCAGCAGCTTCGCGGGTTACACTGAAGCTTTCTTT	CASSFAGYTEAFF
TRBV11-3	.	TRBJ2-5	.	TGTGCCAGCAGCTTAGACCCAGGTCAAGAGACCCAGTACTTC	CASSLDPGQETQYF
TRBV5-4	.	TRBJ2-1	.	TGTGCCAGCAGCCCCCCGGTGGGAAAGGGCTACAATGAGCAGTTCTTC	CASSPPVGKGYNEQFF
TRBV7-8	.	TRBJ1-6	.	TGTGCCAGCGAACTCTCCGGGACCTGGGGTTCACCCCTCCACTTT	CASELSGTWGSPLHF
TRBV19	.	TRBJ2-7	TRBD2	TGTGCCAGTAGTGAGGCGGGAGCGTCCTTTCTTCCCTACGAGCAGTACTTC	CASSEAGASFLPYEQYF
TRBV7-9	.	TRBJ1-4	.	TGTGCCAGCAGCTTACGCAGGGGAGGCGCAGACGGTGAAAAACTGTTTTTT	CASSLRRGGADGEKLFF
TRBV18	.	TRBJ2-6	TRBD1	TGTGCCAGCTCGCCCGGACAGGGAACGGTCTCTGGGGCCAACGTCCTGACTTTC	CASSPGQGTVSGANVLTF
TRBV7-6	.	TRBJ2-1	.	TGTGCCAGCAGCTCTCCGTTTGCTAAGGGGTTTAATGAGCAGTTCTTC	CASSSPFAKGFNEQFF
TRBV6-1	.	TRBJ1-5	.	TGTGCCGCAGGGACACCTTATAGCAATCAGCCCCAGCATTTT	CAAGTPYSNQPQHF
TRBV18	.	TRBJ1-1	TRBD1	TGTGCCAGCTACCTTCGGACAGGGCTATTAAACACTGAAGCTTTCTTT	CASYLRTGLLNTEAFF
TRBV7-2	.	TRBJ1-1	TRBD1	TGTGCCAGCAGCGGCCGGGACAGGGGGAACTCTGAAGCTTTCTTT	CASSGRDRGNSEAFF
TRBV4-2	.	TRBJ2-5	TRBD2	TGTGCCAGCAGCCAGACTAGCGGGGGGGCGGGTGAGACCCAGTACTTC	CASSQTSGGAGETQYF
TRBV7-3	.	TRBJ2-7	.	TGTGCCAGCAGCCCGAAACTCGGGACCGACGAGCAGTACTTC	CASSPKLGTDEQYF
TRBV2	.	TRBJ2-3	.	TGTGCCAGCAGTCTGACAGCTAGCACAGATACGCAGTATTTT	CASSLTASTDTQYF
TRBV7-9	.	TRBJ1-4	.	TGTGCCAGCAGCTCTGGGCGAGGGCCCCGTAATGAAAAACTGTTTTTT	CASSSGRGPRNEKLFF
TRBV6-5	once	TRBJ1-1	.	TGTGCCACCCAGTCTAGGCAGGGGAACACTGAAGCTTTCTTT	CATQSRQGNTEAFF
TRBV7-8	few	TRBJ2-3	.	TGTGCCAGCAGCTTAGTGCGGTACACAGATACGCAGTATTTT	CASSLVRYTDTQYF
TRBV19	.	TRBJ1-1	.	TGTGCCAGTAGTTCCGCGGGGGCTGACCCATTGACTGAAGCTTTCTTT	CASSSAGADPLTEAFF
TRBV4-2	once	TRBJ2-2	TRBD1	TGTGCCAGCAGACCTGGCGGACAGGCGAACACCGGGGAGCTGTTTTTT	CASRPGGQANTGELFF
TRBV7-9	.	TRBJ2-7	.	TGTGCCAGCAGCCCCCAGGGGCAGGGGAGATCCTACGAGCAGTACTTC	CASSPQGQGRSYEQYF
TRBV19	.	TRBJ1-2	.	TGTGCCAGTCAGGAGGGGACCTCTCTAGGGTATGGCTACACCTTC	CASQEGTSLGYGYTF
TRBV11-2	.	TRBJ1-6	.	TGTGCCAGCAGCTTAGACAGGGTACGGTCACCCCTCCACTTT	CASSLDRVRSPLHF
TRBV7-2	.	TRBJ1-4	.	TGTGCCAGCAGCTTAGTGGCAGCAACTAATGAAAAACTGTTTTTT	CASSLVAATNEKLFF
TRBV7-9	.	TRBJ2-4	TRBD2	TGTGCCAGCAGCCCCCCCGGGTTAGCGGGGGCCGGCCAGTACTTC	CASSPPGLAGAGQYF
TRBV6-5	.	TRBJ1-2	.	TGTGCCAGCAGGGGGCAGGTGGTAGGCTATGGCTACACCTTC	CASRGQVVGYGYTF
TRBV7-3	.	TRBJ2-3	.	TGTGCCAGCAGCCCGAATACAGGGCTTGCGCAGTATTTT	CASSPNTGLAQYF
TRBV4-2	.	TRBJ2-1	TRBD2	TGTGCCAGCAGCCTGGAGGGACTAGCGGGAGGCCAGAGACTCTACAATGAGCAGTTCTTC	CASSLEGLAGGQRLYNEQFF
TRBV9	.	TRBJ1-4	.	TGTGCCAGCAGCCCGACGGAGGTCGGTGAAAAACTGTTTTTT	CASSPTEVGEKLFF
TRBV7-9	.	TRBJ2-1	.	TGTGCCAGCAGGCCGGGACTTAGCTCCTACAATGAGCAGTTCTTC	CASRPGLSSYNEQFF
TRBV20-1	once	TRBJ2-5	.	TGCAGCATCTTAAGCCAAGAGACCCAGTACTTC	CSILSQETQYF
TRBV11-2	.	TRBJ1-5	.	TGTGCCAGCAGCCAGTCGGCAAATCAGCCCCAGCATTTT	CASSQSANQPQHF
TRBV4-1	.	TRBJ2-3	TRBD2	TGCGCCAGCAGCCAAGATGGACTAGACACAGATACGCAGTATTTT	CASSQDGLDTDTQYF
TRBV18	.	TRBJ1-3	.	TGTGCCAGCTCACCTAATGAAGGGGGAAACACCATATATTTT	CASSPNEGGNTIYF
TRBV7-3	few	TRBJ2-2	.	TGTGCCAGCAGCCTTAACGCGGCAGGGGTGATCGGGGAGCTGTTTTTT	CASSLNAAGVIGELFF
TRBV10-2	.	TRBJ2-3	.	TGCGCCAGCAGAGAGACATCAGATACGCAGTATTTT	CASRETSDTQYF
TRBV5-1	.	TRBJ2-7	TRBD1	TGCGCCAGCAGCCTACGGACAGGGAGCTCCTACGAGCAGTACTTC	CASSLRTGSSYEQYF
TRBV28	.	TRBJ1-6	.	TGTGCCAGCAGTTTAATCGGGGGCTCACCCCTCCACTTT	CASSLIGGSPLHF
TRBV9	few	TRBJ1-6	.	TGTGCCAGCAGCGTAGGGCAGGGAGGGTTAGGTTCACCCCTCCACTTT	CASSVGQGGLGSPLHF